A selection of T cell receptor beta chains follows, all from one sample in a study of T cell responses to AZD1222 COVID-19 vaccine. The assay was immunoSEQ multiplex PCR, and TCRdb's table has in-frame clones only and misses some. Of around 140,000 clones in the sample, around 90% are singletons; the top ten hold around 8%. Here the sequenced sample was peripheral blood, taken 28 days after the second dose of the MenACWY control vaccine. The receptors originated from an adult who received the MenACWY meningococcal vaccine as a control. CDR3s include the opening cysteine and the closing phenylalanine or tryptophan. The D gene is left open where the match is weak. Clone size is not always given. Where it is, it says once, few, many or a class for expanded clones.

TRBV9,TRBD2,.,TRBJ2-1,TGTGCCAGCAGCGTAGCAGCTAGCGGGGGCCCTATTCTCTACAATGAGCAGTTCTTC,CASSVAASGGPILYNEQFF
TRBV28,.,.,TRBJ1-5,TGTGCCAGCAGTATACTACAGGGTAACGGTAATCAGCCCCAGCATTTT,CASSILQGNGNQPQHF
TRBV11-2,.,.,TRBJ1-5,TGTGCCAGCAGCCTTGGTTGGTTTCAGCCCCAGCATTTT,CASSLGWFQPQHF
TRBV7-9,TRBD1,once,TRBJ1-1,TGTGCCAGCAGCTTAGGAGACAGGGGAAGGAACACTGAAGCTTTCTTT,CASSLGDRGRNTEAFF
TRBV7-2,.,.,TRBJ1-1,TGTGCCAGCTCTACGAGGCACAACACTGAAGCTTTCTTT,CASSTRHNTEAFF
TRBV2,.,.,TRBJ1-1,TGTGCCAGTTCGGGTAGCACTGAAGCTTTCTTT,CASSGSTEAFF
TRBV21-1,.,.,TRBJ2-5,TGTGCCAGCAGCAAACGGCGGGGAGGCTTGGAGACCCAGTACTTC,CASSKRRGGLETQYF
TRBV10-3,.,.,TRBJ1-1,TGTGCCATCAGTGGGGGGGGGCTTAACACTGAAGCTTTCTTT,CAISGGGLNTEAFF
TRBV18,.,.,TRBJ1-2,TGTGCCAGCTCACCACAAATGGAGGACTATGGCTACACCTTC,CASSPQMEDYGYTF
TRBV7-9,.,few,TRBJ1-5,TGTGCCAGCAGTTCCGACACCTATAGCAATCAGCCCCAGCATTTT,CASSSDTYSNQPQHF
TRBV30,.,once,TRBJ2-1,TGTGCCTGGAGTAAAAGGGGTGATCACAATGAGCAGTTCTTC,CAWSKRGDHNEQFF
TRBV19,TRBD1,once,TRBJ1-1,TGTGCCAGCGCCCCCCGGACAGGGTGGTACACTGAAGCTTTCTTT,CASAPRTGWYTEAFF
TRBV19,.,.,TRBJ1-5,TGTGCCAGTAGTATGGATCAGGGCCCCCGGCCCCAGCATTTT,CASSMDQGPRPQHF
TRBV24-1,.,.,TRBJ1-1,TGTGCCACCAGTGTTGAAAGGGTGAACACTGAAGCTTTCTTT,CATSVERVNTEAFF
TRBV6-4,.,.,TRBJ1-2,TGTGCCAGCAGTGCCCGTGGCGATGGTGGCTACACCTTC,CASSARGDGGYTF
TRBV9,.,.,TRBJ2-1,TGTGCCAGCAGCGTGGAACCGGGACACTTGGGGAATGAGCAGTTCTTC,CASSVEPGHLGNEQFF
TRBV19,.,.,TRBJ2-7,TGTGCCAGTAGTATAGGGGAACGACAAGCCTACGAGCAGTACTTC,CASSIGERQAYEQYF
TRBV3-1/TRBV3-2,TRBD1,once,TRBJ1-1,TGTGCCAGCAGCCAGGGTGACAGGGACCCCACCTTT,CASSQGDRDPTF
TRBV12-5,TRBD1,.,TRBJ2-5,TGTGCTAGTGGTTTGGGACAGGGCGGACAGGAGACCCAGTACTTC,CASGLGQGGQETQYF
TRBV11-2,.,.,TRBJ1-4,TGTGCCAGCAGCTTAGCAGGGATGTTAGGAAAACTGTTTTTT,CASSLAGMLGKLFF
TRBV20-1,.,once,TRBJ2-2,TGCAGTGCTAGTCGGCCCGGGGAGTTGAACACCGGGGAGCTGTTTTTT,CSASRPGELNTGELFF
TRBV28,.,once,TRBJ2-1,TGTGCCAGCAGTTTATCGGCGGGAACCATCAATGAGCAGTTCTTC,CASSLSAGTINEQFF
TRBV19,TRBD1,.,TRBJ1-2,TGTGCCAGTAGTGACAGGGGGCGCGACTATGGCTACACCTTC,CASSDRGRDYGYTF
TRBV6-2/TRBV6-3,.,.,TRBJ2-3,TGTGCCAGCAGTTGGGTGGGGAAGGGGGATACGCAGTATTTT,CASSWVGKGDTQYF
TRBV24-1,.,.,TRBJ1-5,TGTGCCACCAGTGGGGTTTACAGCAATCAGCCCCAGCATTTT,CATSGVYSNQPQHF
TRBV28,.,.,TRBJ2-7,TGTGCCAGCAGCACTGGGGGTACCGACGAGCAGTACTTC,CASSTGGTDEQYF
TRBV12-5,.,.,TRBJ1-6,TGTGCTAGTGGTTTGGAAAATTCACCCCTCCACTTT,CASGLENSPLHF